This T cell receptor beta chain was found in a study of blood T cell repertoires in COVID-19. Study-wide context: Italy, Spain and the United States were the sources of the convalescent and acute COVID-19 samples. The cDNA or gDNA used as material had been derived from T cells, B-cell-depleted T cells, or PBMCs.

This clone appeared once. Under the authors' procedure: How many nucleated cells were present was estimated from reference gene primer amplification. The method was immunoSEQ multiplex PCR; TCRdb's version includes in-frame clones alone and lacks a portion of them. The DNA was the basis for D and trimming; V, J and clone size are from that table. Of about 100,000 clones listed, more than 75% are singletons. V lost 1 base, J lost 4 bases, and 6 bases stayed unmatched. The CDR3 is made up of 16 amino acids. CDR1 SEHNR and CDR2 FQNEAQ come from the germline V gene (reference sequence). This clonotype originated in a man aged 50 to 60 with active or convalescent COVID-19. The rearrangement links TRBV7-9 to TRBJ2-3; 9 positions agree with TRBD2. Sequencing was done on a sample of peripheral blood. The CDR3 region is CASSLEAGGPADTQYF. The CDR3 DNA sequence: TGTGCCAGCAGCTTAGAGGCGGGGGGGCCGGCAGATACGCAGTATTTT.